The present T cell receptor (beta chain) was sequenced within a study of T cell repertoires in cytomegalovirus infection. The wider study: Matching HLA type and CMV infection were both indicated by public TCR beta signatures. Study-wide results and limits: CMV-specific HLA-C-restricted TCR beta clonotypes dominated the ex vivo response. There were carriers of CMV plus the relevant HLA, and cumulative public TCR beta family frequency identified them.

TCRdb reprocessed the reads with MiXCR, giving one entry per CDR3 protein. The sample lists more than 400,000 distinct CDR3 sequences; more than 25% were seen once. About this clonotype itself: Its antigen remains unknown.

This CDR3 region has 15 residues. CDR1 is WSHSY and CDR2 is SAAADI in the germline V gene. The junction had 10 bases not matched to a gene; V was cut back by 6 bases and J by 6 bases. The TCR comes from a human donor in good health (CMV status not recorded). Some clones in this sample may be carry-over from other donors' samples. The sequencing sample was made of PBMCs. V gene TRBV10-2 combines with J gene TRBJ1-2, with TRBD1 matching over 10 bases. The CDR3 bases are TGCGCCAGCAGAGGCACGGACAGGGGGGGTGATGGCTACACCTTC. Amino acids: CASRGTDRGGDGYTF.